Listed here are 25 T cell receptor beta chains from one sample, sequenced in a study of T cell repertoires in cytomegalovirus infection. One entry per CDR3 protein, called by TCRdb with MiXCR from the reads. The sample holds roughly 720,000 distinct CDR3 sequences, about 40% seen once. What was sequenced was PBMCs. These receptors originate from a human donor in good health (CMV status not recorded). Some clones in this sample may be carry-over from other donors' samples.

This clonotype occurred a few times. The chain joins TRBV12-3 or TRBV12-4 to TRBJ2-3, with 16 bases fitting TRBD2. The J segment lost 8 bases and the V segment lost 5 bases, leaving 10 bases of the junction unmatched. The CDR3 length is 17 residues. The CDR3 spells CASSRPTGTSGGGTQYF. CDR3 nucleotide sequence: TGTGCCAGCAGTCGACCAACCGGGACTAGCGGGGGGGGTACGCAGTATTTT.

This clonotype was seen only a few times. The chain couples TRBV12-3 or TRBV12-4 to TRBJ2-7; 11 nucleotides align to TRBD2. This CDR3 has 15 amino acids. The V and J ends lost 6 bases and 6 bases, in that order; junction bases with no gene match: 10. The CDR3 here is CASSHSSGGSGEQYF. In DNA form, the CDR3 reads TGTGCCAGCAGCCACTCTAGCGGGGGGTCGGGCGAGCAGTACTTC.

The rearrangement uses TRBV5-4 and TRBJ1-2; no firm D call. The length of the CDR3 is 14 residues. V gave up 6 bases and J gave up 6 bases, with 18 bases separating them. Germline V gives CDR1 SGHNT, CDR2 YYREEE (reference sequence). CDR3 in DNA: TGTGCCAGCATTCCCCGAGGAGGGAAAAATGGCTACACCTTC. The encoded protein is CASIPRGGKNGYTF.

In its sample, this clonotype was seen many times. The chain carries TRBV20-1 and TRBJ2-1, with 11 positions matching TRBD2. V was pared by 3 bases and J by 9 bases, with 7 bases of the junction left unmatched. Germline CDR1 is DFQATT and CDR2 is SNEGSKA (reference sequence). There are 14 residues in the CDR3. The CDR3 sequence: CSARLVLAGVEQFF. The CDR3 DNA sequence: TGCAGTGCTAGGCTGGTACTAGCGGGAGTTGAGCAGTTCTTC.

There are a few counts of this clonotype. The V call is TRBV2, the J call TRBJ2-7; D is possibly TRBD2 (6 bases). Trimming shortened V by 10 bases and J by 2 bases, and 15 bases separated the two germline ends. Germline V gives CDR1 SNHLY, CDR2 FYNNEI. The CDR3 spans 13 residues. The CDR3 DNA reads TGTGCCACCACGGGAGCGGCAACCTACGAGCAGTACTTC. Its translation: CATTGAATYEQYF.

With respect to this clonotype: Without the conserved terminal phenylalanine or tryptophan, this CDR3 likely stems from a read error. The DNA for the CDR3 is TGTGCCACCGCAACTAGCGGGAGTCGGGATGAGCAGTTCTGC. This encodes CATATSGSRDEQFC. The rearrangement joins TRBV19 to TRBJ2-1; 11 bases line up with TRBD2. V gave up 10 bases and J gave up 8 bases; unmatched junction bases: 10. Germline-derived CDR1 and CDR2 are LNHDA and SQIVND (reference sequence). This CDR3 has 14 amino acids.

The CDR3: CASSYSGRAGQPQHF. CDR3 coding DNA: TGTGCCAGCAGTTACTCGGGCAGGGCTGGTCAGCCCCAGCATTTT. The J gene is TRBJ1-5, the V gene TRBV6-6; D might be TRBD1 (5 bases). With 0 bases removed from V and 6 bases from J, the gap between germline ends came to 12 bases. In germline, CDR1 is MNHNY, CDR2 SVGAGI (reference sequence). This CDR3 is built from 15 residues.

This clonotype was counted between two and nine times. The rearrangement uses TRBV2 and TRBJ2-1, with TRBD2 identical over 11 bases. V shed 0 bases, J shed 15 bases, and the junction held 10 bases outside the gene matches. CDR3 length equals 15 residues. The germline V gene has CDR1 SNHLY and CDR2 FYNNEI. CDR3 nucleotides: TGTGCCAGCAGTGAAGCTCCTAGCGGGGGGTACCCTCGGTTCTTC. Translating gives CASSEAPSGGYPRFF.

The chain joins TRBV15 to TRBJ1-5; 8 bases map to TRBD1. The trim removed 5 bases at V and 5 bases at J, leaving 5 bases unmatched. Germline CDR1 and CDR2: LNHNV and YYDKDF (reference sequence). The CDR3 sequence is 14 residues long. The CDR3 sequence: CATSGQGIYQPQHF. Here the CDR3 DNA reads TGTGCCACCAGCGGACAGGGCATCTATCAGCCCCAGCATTTT.

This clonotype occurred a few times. In DNA, the CDR3 is TGTGCCAGCACCCTTTACGGGGGCAGGGTCGGCGGCTACACCTTC. This sequence encodes CASTLYGGRVGGYTF. This rearrangement joins TRBV27 to TRBJ1-2; D is perhaps TRBD1 (6 bases). Trimming pared 7 bases from V and 8 bases from J, leaving 23 bases between. CDR3 size: 15 residues. The germline CDR1 and CDR2 sequences are MNHEY and SMNVEV (reference sequence).

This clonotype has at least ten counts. Here the CDR3 reads CASSLGGGLTDTQYF. In DNA, the CDR3 is TGTGCCAGCAGCTTAGGGGGAGGCCTCACAGATACGCAGTATTTT. The V call is TRBV7-3, the J call TRBJ2-3, with D perhaps TRBD2 (6 bases). Trimming removed 2 bases from V and 2 bases from J, with 11 bases in between. Germline V gene data show CDR1 as SGHTA and CDR2 as FQGTGA. This CDR3 region has 15 residues.

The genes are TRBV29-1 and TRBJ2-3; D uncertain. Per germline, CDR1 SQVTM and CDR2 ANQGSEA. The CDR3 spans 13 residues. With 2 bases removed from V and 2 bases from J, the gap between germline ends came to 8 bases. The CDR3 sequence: CSVERKPTDTQYF. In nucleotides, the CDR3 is TGCAGCGTTGAAAGGAAACCCACAGATACGCAGTATTTT.

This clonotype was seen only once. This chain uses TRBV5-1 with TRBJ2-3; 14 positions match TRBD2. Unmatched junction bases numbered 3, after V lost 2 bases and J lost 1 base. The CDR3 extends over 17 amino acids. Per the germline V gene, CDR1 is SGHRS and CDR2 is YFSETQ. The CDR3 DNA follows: TGCGCCAGCAGCTTTGGACTAGCGGGAGGTGGCACAGATACGCAGTATTTT. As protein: CASSFGLAGGGTDTQYF. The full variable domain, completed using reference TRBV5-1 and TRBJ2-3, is KAGVTQTPRYLIKTRGQQVTLSCSPISGHRSVSWYQQTPGQGLQFLFEYFSETQRNKGNFPGRFSGRQFSNSRSEMNVSTLELGDSALYLCASSFGLAGGGTDTQYFGPGTRLTVL.

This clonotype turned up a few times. Here the CDR3 reads CASSRIGDLNTEAFF. CDR3 nucleotide sequence: TGTGCCAGTAGCCGCATAGGGGACTTGAACACTGAAGCTTTCTTT. The genes are TRBV19 and TRBJ1-1; TRBD1 is a possible D gene (5 bases). Germline assignment: CDR1 LNHDA and CDR2 SQIVND (reference sequence). V shed 6 bases and J shed 0 bases, with 14 bases lying between them. CDR3 size: 15 residues.

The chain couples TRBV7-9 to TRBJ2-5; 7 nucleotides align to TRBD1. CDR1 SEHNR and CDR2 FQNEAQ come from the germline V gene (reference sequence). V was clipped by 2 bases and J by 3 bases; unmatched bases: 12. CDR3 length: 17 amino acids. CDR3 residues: CASSLTDPPGTEETQYF. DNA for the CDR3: TGTGCCAGCAGCTTAACAGACCCACCCGGGACAGAAGAGACCCAGTACTTC.

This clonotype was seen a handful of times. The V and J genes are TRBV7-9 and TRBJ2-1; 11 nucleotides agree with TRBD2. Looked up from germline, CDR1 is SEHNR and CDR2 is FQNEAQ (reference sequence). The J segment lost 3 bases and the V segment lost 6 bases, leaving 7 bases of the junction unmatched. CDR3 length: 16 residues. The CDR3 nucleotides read TGTGCCAGCAGTCTCAGACTAGCGGGACTCTACAATGAGCAGTTCTTC. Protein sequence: CASSLRLAGLYNEQFF.

The CDR3 bases are TGCGCCAGCAGCCCGAGCGGGGGGTATGAGCAGTTCTTC. Its translation is CASSPSGGYEQFF. The V and J genes are TRBV4-1 and TRBJ2-1; 9 nucleotides match TRBD2. Germline-derived CDR1 and CDR2 are MGHRA and YSYEKL. The CDR3 sequence is 13 residues long. The V gene end was trimmed by 4 bases and the J gene end by 8 bases; junction bases not matched to a gene: 3.

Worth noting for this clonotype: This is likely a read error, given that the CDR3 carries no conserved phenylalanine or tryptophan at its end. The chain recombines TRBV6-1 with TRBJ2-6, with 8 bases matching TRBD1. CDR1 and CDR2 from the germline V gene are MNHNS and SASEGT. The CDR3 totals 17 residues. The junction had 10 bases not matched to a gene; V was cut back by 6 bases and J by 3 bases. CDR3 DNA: TGTGCCAGCAGGAAAGGACAGGGCCTACTTGGGGCCAACGTCCTGACTTTA. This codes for CASRKGQGLLGANVLTL.

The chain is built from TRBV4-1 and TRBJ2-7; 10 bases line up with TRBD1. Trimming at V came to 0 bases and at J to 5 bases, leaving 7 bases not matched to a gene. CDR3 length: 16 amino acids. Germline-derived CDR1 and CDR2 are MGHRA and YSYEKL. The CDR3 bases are TGCGCCAGCAGCCAAGAGCCGGGACAGGGGTTCCACGAGCAGTACTTC. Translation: CASSQEPGQGFHEQYF.

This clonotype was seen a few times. The CDR3 nucleotides are TGTGCCAGCAGCTCGAGGACTTCTACTACCGGGGAGCTGTTTTTT. This codes for CASSSRTSTTGELFF. The chain is built from TRBV7-9 and TRBJ2-2; a possible D gene is TRBD2 (5 bases). The CDR3 spans 15 residues. V lost 4 bases, J lost 5 bases, and 14 bases lay in between. Germline CDR1 reads SEHNR; CDR2 reads FQNEAQ (reference sequence).

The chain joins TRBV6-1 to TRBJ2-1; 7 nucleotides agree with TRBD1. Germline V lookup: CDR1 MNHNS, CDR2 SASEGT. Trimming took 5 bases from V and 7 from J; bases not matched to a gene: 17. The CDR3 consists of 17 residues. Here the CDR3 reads CASSYLQTGTDRNEQFF. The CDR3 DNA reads TGTGCCAGCAGTTACCTACAAACCGGGACAGACAGGAATGAGCAGTTCTTC.

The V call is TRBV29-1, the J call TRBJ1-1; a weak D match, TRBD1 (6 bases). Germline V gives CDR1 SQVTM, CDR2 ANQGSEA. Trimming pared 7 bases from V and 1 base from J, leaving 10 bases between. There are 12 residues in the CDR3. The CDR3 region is CSGTDRNTEAFF. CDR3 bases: TGCAGCGGTACGGACAGGAACACTGAAGCTTTCTTT.

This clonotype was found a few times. This CDR3 reads CSARLGSRHEQFF. The CDR3 DNA follows: TGCAGTGCTAGGTTGGGTAGTAGGCATGAGCAGTTCTTC. The gene calls are TRBV20-1 and TRBJ2-1; no clear D. The length of the CDR3 is 13 residues. The germline V gene has CDR1 DFQATT and CDR2 SNEGSKA (reference sequence). V was trimmed by 3 bases and J by 8 bases, leaving 14 bases between them.

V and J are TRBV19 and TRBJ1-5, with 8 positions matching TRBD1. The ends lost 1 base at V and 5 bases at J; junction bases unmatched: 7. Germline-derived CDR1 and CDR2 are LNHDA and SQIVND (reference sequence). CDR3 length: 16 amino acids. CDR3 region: CASSIATGDTDQPQHF. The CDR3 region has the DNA TGTGCCAGTAGTATAGCGACAGGGGATACAGATCAGCCCCAGCATTTT. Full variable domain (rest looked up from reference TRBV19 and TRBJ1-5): DGGITQSPKYLFRKEGQNVTLSCEQNLNHDAMYWYRQDPGQGLRLIYYSQIVNDFQKGDIAEGYSVSREKKESFPLTVTSAQKNPTAFYLCASSIATGDTDQPQHFGDGTRLSIL.

The CDR3 DNA follows: TGTGCCAGCAGCTTGGAGCAGGGGGCCTCGAATGGCTACACCTTC. Translation: CASSLEQGASNGYTF. This rearrangement joins TRBV5-5 to TRBJ1-2; TRBD1 matches at 8 bases. Germline CDR1 reads SGHKS; CDR2 reads YYEKEE (reference sequence). V dropped 0 bases and J dropped 6; count of bases not matched to a gene: 7. This CDR3 is 15 amino acids long.